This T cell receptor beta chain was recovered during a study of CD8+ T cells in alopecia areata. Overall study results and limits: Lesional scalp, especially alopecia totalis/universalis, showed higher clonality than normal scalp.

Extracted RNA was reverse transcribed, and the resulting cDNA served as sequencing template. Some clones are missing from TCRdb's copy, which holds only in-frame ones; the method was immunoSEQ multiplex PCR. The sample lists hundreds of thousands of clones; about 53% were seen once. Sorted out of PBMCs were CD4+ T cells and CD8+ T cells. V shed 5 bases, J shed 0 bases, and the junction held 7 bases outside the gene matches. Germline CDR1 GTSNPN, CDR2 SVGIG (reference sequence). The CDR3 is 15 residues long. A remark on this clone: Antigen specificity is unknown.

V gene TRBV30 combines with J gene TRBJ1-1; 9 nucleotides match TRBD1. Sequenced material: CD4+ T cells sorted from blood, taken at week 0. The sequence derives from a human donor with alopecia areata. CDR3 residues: CAWGDRAYMNTEAFF. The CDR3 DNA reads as TGTGCCTGGGGGGACAGGGCCTACATGAACACTGAAGCTTTCTTT.